This T cell receptor beta chain was observed in a study of memory B cells and T cells in multiple sclerosis. In the case of this clone: No antigen is known for it.

Germline V CDR1 and CDR2: SGHRS, YFSETQ. The CDR3 has 16 amino acids. The V gene lost 2 bases and the J gene lost 5 bases, with 16 bases spanning the gap. After stimulus-free culture, autoproliferating CFSE-dim and non-proliferating CFSE-high T cells were sequenced separately. Cultures began with about 4.6x10^7 CFSE-labeled PBMCs, unstimulated for under 8 days, with replicate wells pooled. Repertoires were generated with immunoSEQ multiplex PCR, while TCRdb's copy carries only in-frame clones and drops some. There are approximately 32,000 clones in the sample; roughly 83% occur only once, and 2% to 3% lies in the top ten.

Input material: PBMCs from blood kept in culture. V usage is TRBV5-1 and J usage is TRBJ1-4; D gene unclear. This sequence was found in a human donor with multiple sclerosis. The CDR3 spells CASSFGTSTSNEKLFF. In DNA, the CDR3 is TGCGCCAGCAGCTTTGGCACCTCGACATCAAATGAAAAACTGTTTTTT.